This TCR beta chain is drawn from a study of cytomegalovirus exposure and HLA in healthy donors. Study-wide results and limits: As immune exposure information, only CMV serostatus was available. Later, TCR association rates were found to vary by HLA locus, highest for DRB1 and lowest for HLA-C. Equally common other TCR beta chains were less clonally expanded than HLA-associated ones, a later analysis found.

A remark on this clone: Antigen specificity is unknown.

PCR involved 60 Vbeta and 13 Jbeta primers. In the original analysis: A later analysis counted approximately 80 million unique TCR beta chains, 9.5 million to 12 million shared. The data were produced by immunoSEQ multiplex PCR, yet TCRdb's version contains in-frame clones alone and is incomplete. That table gives V, J and clone size, and the DNA gave D and trimming. The sample has around 76,000 clones, about 73% seen once. This CDR3 has 15 amino acids. The germline CDR1 and CDR2 sequences are SGHRS and YFSETQ. The V end was cut by 5 bases, the J end by 0 bases, with 14 bases between. The receptor comes from a woman between 50 and 59 years old in good health and CMV-seropositive. The gene calls are TRBV5-1 and TRBJ1-2; D remains unclear. The sample taken for sequencing was PBMCs. DNA of the CDR3: TGCGCCAGCAGTAACACAGAACCTACTAACTATGGCTACACCTTC. Translation: CASSNTEPTNYGYTF.